This TCR beta chain was sequenced during a study of cytomegalovirus exposure and HLA in healthy donors. Study summary: About 80 million unique TCR sequences came from HLA-typed donors in an early release. Study-wide points: Clonal expansion, a later analysis showed, was greater in HLA-associated TCR beta chains than in equally common others.

In the case of this clone: Antigen specificity is unknown.

The PCR made use of 60 Vbeta and 13 Jbeta primers. Generated by immunoSEQ multiplex PCR, the TCRdb table keeps only in-frame clones and is missing some. This sample has roughly 150,000 clones; 81% occur once, and the top ten carry approximately 2%. The germline CDR1 and CDR2 sequences are MNHEY and SVGAGI. Trimming took 10 bases from V and 6 from J; bases not matched to a gene: 4. This CDR3 region has 11 residues. The sequencing input was PBMCs. The TCR comes from a woman aged 18-35 years in good health and CMV-seronegative. The rearrangement links TRBV6-5 to TRBJ1-1; 8 bases are a match to TRBD1. The CDR3 sequence is CATRQGPEAFF. The CDR3 DNA reads TGTGCCACCCGACAGGGGCCTGAAGCTTTCTTT.